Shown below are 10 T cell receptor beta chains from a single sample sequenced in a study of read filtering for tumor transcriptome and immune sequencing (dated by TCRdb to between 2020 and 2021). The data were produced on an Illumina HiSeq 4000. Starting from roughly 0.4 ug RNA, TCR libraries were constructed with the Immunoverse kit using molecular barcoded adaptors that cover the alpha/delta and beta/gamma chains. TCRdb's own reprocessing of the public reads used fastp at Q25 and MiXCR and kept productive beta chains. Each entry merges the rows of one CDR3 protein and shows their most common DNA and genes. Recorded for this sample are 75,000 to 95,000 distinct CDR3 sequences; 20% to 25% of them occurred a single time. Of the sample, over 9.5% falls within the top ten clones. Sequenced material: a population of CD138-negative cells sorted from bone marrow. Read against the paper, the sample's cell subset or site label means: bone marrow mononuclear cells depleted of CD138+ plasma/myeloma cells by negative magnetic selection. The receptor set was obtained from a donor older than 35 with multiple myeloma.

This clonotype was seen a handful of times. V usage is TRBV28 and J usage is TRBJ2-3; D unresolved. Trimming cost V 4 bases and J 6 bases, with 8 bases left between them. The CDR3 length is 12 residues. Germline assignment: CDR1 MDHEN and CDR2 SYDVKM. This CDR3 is CASSSRWDTQYF. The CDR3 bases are TGTGCCAGCAGTTCCCGGTGGGATACGCAGTATTTT.

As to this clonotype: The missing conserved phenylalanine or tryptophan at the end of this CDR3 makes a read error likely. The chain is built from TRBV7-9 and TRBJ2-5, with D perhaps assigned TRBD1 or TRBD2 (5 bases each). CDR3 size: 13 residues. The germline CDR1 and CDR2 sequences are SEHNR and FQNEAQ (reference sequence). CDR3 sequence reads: CVRSLSREETQYI. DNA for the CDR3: TGTGTCCGCAGCTTAAGCAGGGAGGAGACCCAGTACATC.

CDR3: CASSFGARASNQPQHF. CDR3 DNA: TGTGCCAGCAGTTTCGGGGCACGGGCGAGCAATCAGCCCCAGCATTTT. J is TRBJ1-5 and V is TRBV12-3 or TRBV12-4; perhaps TRBD1 as D (5 bases). V was shortened by 3 bases and J by 1 base, with 13 bases between the two germline ends. This CDR3 has 16 amino acids.

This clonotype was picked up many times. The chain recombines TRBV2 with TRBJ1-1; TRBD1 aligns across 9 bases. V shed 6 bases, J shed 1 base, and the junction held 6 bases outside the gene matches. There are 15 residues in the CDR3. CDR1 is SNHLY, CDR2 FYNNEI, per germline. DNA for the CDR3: TGTGCCAGCAGAGAAACACAGGGGGCGAACACTGAAGCTTTCTTT. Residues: CASRETQGANTEAFF.

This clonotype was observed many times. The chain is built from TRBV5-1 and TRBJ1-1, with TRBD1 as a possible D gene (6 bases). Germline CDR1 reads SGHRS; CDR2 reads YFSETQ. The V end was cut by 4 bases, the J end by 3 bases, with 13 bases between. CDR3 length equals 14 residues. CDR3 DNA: TGCGCCAGCAGCCGTACAGGGAGGGACACTGAAGCTTTCTTT. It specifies CASSRTGRDTEAFF.

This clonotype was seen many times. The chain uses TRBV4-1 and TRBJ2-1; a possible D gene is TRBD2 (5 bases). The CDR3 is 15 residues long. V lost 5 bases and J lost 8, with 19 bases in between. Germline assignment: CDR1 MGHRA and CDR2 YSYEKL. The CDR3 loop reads CASSSSSPSLDEQFF. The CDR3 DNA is TGCGCCAGCAGCTCAAGCTCCCCTAGCCTGGATGAGCAGTTCTTC.

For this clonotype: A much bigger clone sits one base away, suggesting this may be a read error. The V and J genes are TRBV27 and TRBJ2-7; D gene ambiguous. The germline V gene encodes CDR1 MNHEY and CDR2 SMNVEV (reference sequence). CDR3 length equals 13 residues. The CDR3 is CASSPDGTYERYF. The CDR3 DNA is TGTGCCAGCAGTCCGGACGGTACCTACGAGCGGTACTTC.

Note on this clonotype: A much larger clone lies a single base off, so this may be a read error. CDR3 region: CAIRQQYSTQYF. The CDR3 nucleotides are TGTGCCATCAGACAACAGTACTCAACGCAGTATTTT. The rearrangement uses TRBV28 and TRBJ2-3; no definite D call. V was pared by 10 bases and J by 9 bases, with 17 bases between. CDR3 length: 12 amino acids. CDR1 is MDHEN, CDR2 SYDVKM, per germline.

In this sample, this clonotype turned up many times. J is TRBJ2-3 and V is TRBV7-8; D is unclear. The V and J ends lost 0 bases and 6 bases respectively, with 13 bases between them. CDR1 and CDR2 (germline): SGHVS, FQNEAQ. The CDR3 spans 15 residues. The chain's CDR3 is CASSLALGPWDTQYF. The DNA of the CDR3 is TGTGCCAGCAGCTTAGCTTTGGGCCCCTGGGATACGCAGTATTTT.

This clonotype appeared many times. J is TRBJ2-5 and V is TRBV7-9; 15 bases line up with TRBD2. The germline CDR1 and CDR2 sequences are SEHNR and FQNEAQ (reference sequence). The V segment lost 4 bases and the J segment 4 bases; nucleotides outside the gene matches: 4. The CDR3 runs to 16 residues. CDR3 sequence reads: CASSSGTSGGRETQYF. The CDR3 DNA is TGTGCCAGCAGCTCCGGGACTAGCGGGGGGCGAGAGACCCAGTACTTC.